This is a list of T cell receptor beta chains from one sample in a study of blood T cell repertoires in COVID-19. The data were produced by immunoSEQ multiplex PCR, yet TCRdb's version contains in-frame clones alone and is incomplete. Altogether fewer than 120,000 clones are present, roughly 82% being singletons, with the ten largest covering 16%. What was sequenced was peripheral blood. These receptors all come from a woman aged 60 to 75 with acute or convalescent COVID-19. Each CDR3 is given with its conserved first and last residue. The D gene is left open where the match is weak.

d_gene,j_gene,v_gene,CDR3aa
TRBD2,TRBJ2-5,TRBV10-3,CAIRGGGAGETQYF
TRBD1,TRBJ1-1,TRBV29-1,CSVGQGNTEAFF
TRBD2,TRBJ2-3,TRBV5-4,CASSRTSGGVTLGTDTQYF
TRBD2,TRBJ2-2,TRBV6-1,CASSDGIAGETGELFF
-,TRBJ2-6,TRBV28,CASSGMAGANVLTF
-,TRBJ2-3,TRBV7-3,CASSSAGTSTDTQYF
TRBD2,TRBJ2-1,TRBV7-3,CASSPVSGGASNEQFF
-,TRBJ1-1,TRBV28,CASRSLGGGGTEAFF
TRBD1,TRBJ1-1,TRBV12-5,CASGLVLGRGAGTEAFF
TRBD1,TRBJ1-2,TRBV7-8,CASSLTGDGYTF
-,TRBJ1-6,TRBV30,CAWNSRGNNSPLHF
TRBD1,TRBJ1-2,TRBV2,CASSVGQPNRYGYTF
-,TRBJ2-1,TRBV27,CASSPLNYNEQFF
-,TRBJ2-5,TRBV28,CASSISGYLQETQYF
-,TRBJ2-3,TRBV18,CASSPPGQRTDTQYF
TRBD1,TRBJ2-7,TRBV11-3,CASSLDPDRGREQYF
-,TRBJ2-5,TRBV11-2,CASGPQGQTAQYF
TRBD2,TRBJ2-7,TRBV7-2,CASSSSGGAGYEQYF
TRBD1,TRBJ2-6,TRBV18,CASSPLDRGFSGANVLTF
TRBD1,TRBJ2-7,TRBV30,CAWSTGTGGYEQYF
-,TRBJ1-6,TRBV27,CASSGWGAPLHF
TRBD1,TRBJ2-3,TRBV4-2,CASSRKTGGTDTQYF
TRBD1,TRBJ1-1,TRBV5-1,CASSPDRVGTEAFF
-,TRBJ1-2,TRBV19,CASSIGVTGFGYTF
-,TRBJ1-1,TRBV5-1,CASSLEGSGSVEAFF
-,TRBJ1-2,TRBV6-5,CASSYSSGDVGYGYTF
-,TRBJ1-3,TRBV2,CASREEGPIYF
-,TRBJ2-2,TRBV5-5,CASSLDWSYRGELFF
-,TRBJ1-1,TRBV19,CASSIDRFTEAFF
-,TRBJ2-1,TRBV3-1/TRBV3-2,CASSPSRVEQFF
-,TRBJ1-2,TRBV12-3/TRBV12-4,CASTTGYNYGYTF
TRBD1,TRBJ1-2,TRBV3-1/TRBV3-2,CASSQGQGGYGYTF
-,TRBJ1-5,TRBV4-3,CASSPRLRGDQPQHF
-,TRBJ1-5,TRBV29-1,CSVEGQPGQPQHF
-,TRBJ1-2,TRBV2,CASSESPSWSYGYTF
TRBD1,TRBJ1-1,TRBV19,CASSAVPGQGSFTEAFF
-,TRBJ1-2,TRBV6-5,CASLRGEAYGYTF
TRBD1,TRBJ1-2,TRBV2,CASKGQLNYGYTF
TRBD2,TRBJ2-7,TRBV7-2,CASSLEALAGIYEQYF
-,TRBJ2-6,TRBV30,CAWSAAAGANVLTF
-,TRBJ2-2,TRBV30,CAWSVRGGAGELFF
TRBD2,TRBJ2-5,TRBV7-9,CASSLIAGVGETQYF
-,TRBJ1-3,TRBV19,CASSIDSRSGNTIYF
TRBD2,TRBJ2-5,TRBV5-1,CASSAGTSGETQYF
TRBD1,TRBJ2-3,TRBV6-6,CASSSTGSTDTQYF
TRBD2,TRBJ2-7,TRBV11-2,CASKGGSYEQYF
TRBD1,TRBJ2-5,TRBV5-4,CASSQTGALETQYF
TRBD1,TRBJ2-1,TRBV3-1/TRBV3-2,CASSQGSGGSHNEQFF
TRBD2,TRBJ2-1,TRBV5-1,CASSLPGLAGGSNEQFF
TRBD1,TRBJ2-1,TRBV9,CASTLGTGPYNEQFF
-,TRBJ2-2,TRBV2,CASSPPGELFF
TRBD1,TRBJ1-2,TRBV5-8,CASSPGGSNYGYTF